Given below is one T cell receptor beta chain in context. V was clipped by 5 bases and J by 7 bases; unmatched bases: 8. Germline V gene sequence: CDR1 MNHEY, CDR2 SVGAGI. The CDR3 runs to 15 residues. Using immunoSEQ multiplex PCR, the repertoire was profiled, and TCRdb retains in-frame clones only, with some absent. The data hold some 640,000 clones, with around 87% observed a single time. These data belong to a study of shared T cell receptors in the human thymus. These data were also reused for a study on human thymus T cells. That study adds: Corrective cardiac surgery supplied the resected thymus tissue. Thymic and blood repertoires appeared to show biased V and J gene usage.

The chain employs TRBV6-5 and TRBJ2-1; 10 positions agree with TRBD2. Sequenced input: thymocytes. This TCR was recovered from a boy in the first two years of life with a congenital heart defect. The CDR3: CASSRAGGPPNEQFF. In DNA, the CDR3 is TGTGCCAGCAGTAGAGCGGGAGGGCCCCCAAATGAGCAGTTCTTC.